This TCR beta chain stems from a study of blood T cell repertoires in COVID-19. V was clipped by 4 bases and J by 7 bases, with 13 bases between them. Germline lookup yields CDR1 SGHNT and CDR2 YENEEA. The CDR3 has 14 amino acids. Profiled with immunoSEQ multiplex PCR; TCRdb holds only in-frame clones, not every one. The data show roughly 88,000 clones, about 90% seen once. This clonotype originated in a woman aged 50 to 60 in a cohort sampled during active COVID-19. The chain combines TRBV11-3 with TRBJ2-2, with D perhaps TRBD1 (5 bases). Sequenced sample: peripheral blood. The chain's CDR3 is CASSSDIWGGELFF. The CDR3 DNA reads TGTGCCAGCAGCTCGGACATCTGGGGCGGGGAGCTGTTTTTT.